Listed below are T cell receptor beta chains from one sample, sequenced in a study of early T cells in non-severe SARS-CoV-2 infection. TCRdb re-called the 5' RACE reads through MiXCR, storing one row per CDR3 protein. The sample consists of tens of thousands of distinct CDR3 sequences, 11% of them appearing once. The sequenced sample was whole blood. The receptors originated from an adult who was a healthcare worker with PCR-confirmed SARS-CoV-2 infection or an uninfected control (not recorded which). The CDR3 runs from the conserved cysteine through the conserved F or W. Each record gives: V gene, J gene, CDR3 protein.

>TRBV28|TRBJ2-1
CASSLFGLSTSSYNEQFF
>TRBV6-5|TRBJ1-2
CASGRNYGYTF
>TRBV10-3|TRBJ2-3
CAISDLVGRRSSTDTQYF
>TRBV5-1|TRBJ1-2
CASSFRNYGYTF
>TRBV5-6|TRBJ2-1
CASSSPLTNDEQFF
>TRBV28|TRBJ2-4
CASQDGAKNIQYF
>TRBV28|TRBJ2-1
CASSPLFRYNEQFF
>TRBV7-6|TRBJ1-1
CASSLVPGEAFF
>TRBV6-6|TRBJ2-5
CASSYSRREGEETQYF
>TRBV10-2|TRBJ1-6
CASSVSGQGDSPLHF
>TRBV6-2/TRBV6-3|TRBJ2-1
CASSYGNNEQFF
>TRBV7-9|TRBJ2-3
CASSFPLEASPLDTQYF
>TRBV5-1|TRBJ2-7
CASSLGGSSYEQYF
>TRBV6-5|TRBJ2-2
CASRRDTGELFF
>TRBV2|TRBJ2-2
CASSGTSGFTGELFF
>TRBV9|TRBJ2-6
CASSVGQGAANVLTF
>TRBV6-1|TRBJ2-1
CASSEELAGGLSEQFF
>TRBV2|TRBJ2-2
CASSELTGELFF